Presented here are 12 T cell receptor beta chains from one specimen sequenced in a study of breast tumors, draining lymph nodes, adjacent tissues. The lymph nodes were axillary draining lymph nodes from breast cancer patients. TCRdb reanalysed the multiplex PCR reads using MiXCR and keeps one entry per CDR3 protein. The table records approximately 230,000 distinct CDR3 sequences, less than 40% of them present only once. Specimen: axillary lymph node tissue. The receptors derive from a female donor with breast cancer. Some clones in this sample may be carry-over from other donors' samples.

This clonotype was seen repeatedly, ten times or more. The chain joins TRBV4-3 to TRBJ1-2, with D hard to call. The length of the CDR3 is 17 residues. Germline V gene sequence: CDR1 LGHNA, CDR2 YSLEER. V was pared by 4 bases and J by 0 bases, with 18 bases between. CDR3 residues: CASSRTIGGGSNYGYTF. CDR3 sequence (DNA): TGCGCCAGCAGCCGGACGATAGGAGGAGGTTCTAACTATGGCTACACCTTC.

V is TRBV14 and J is TRBJ2-3, with D possibly being TRBD2 (6 bases). V was shortened by 8 bases and J by 2 bases, with 17 bases between the two germline ends. Germline values: CDR1 SGHDN, CDR2 FVKESK. The CDR3 has 15 amino acids. DNA of the CDR3: TGTGCCAGCTCACCATCTAGCGCTCTCACAGATACGCAGTATTTT. Residues: CASSPSSALTDTQYF.

This clonotype was found many times. The rearrangement links TRBV10-2 to TRBJ2-7; 9 bases agree with TRBD1. The trim removed 7 bases at V and 5 bases at J, leaving 9 bases unmatched. This CDR3 contains 14 residues. Germline V gene lookup returns CDR1 WSHSY and CDR2 SAAADI. The CDR3 loop is CASTPTGGINEQYF. The CDR3 coding sequence is TGCGCCAGCACCCCGACAGGGGGAATAAACGAGCAGTACTTC.

This clonotype was detected many times. This chain joins TRBV7-2 and TRBJ2-1; D is possibly TRBD1 (5 bases). V was pared by 2 bases and J by 3 bases, with 11 bases between. This CDR3 contains 15 residues. Germline loops: CDR1 SGHTA, CDR2 FQGNSA. The CDR3 DNA reads TGTGCCAGCAGCTTAAGGCGAGACAGCTACAATGAGCAGTTCTTC. It translates to CASSLRRDSYNEQFF.

The rearrangement joins TRBV7-7 to TRBJ1-6; D gene unclear. The CDR3 is 12 amino acids. Germline CDR1 and CDR2: SSHAT and FNYEAQ (reference sequence). The CDR3 sequence is CARTAYGSPLHF. CDR3 nucleotide sequence: TGTGCTAGAACAGCTTACGGTTCACCCCTCCACTTT. The complete variable domain, with remaining parts taken from reference TRBV7-7 and TRBJ1-6, reads GAGVSQSPRYKVTKRGQDVTLRCDPISSHATLYWYQQALGQGPEFLTYFNYEAQPDKSGLPSDRFSAERPEGSISTLTIQRTEQRDSAMYRCARTAYGSPLHFGNGTRLTVT.

This clonotype has ten or more counts. This chain connects TRBV6-2 or TRBV6-3 to TRBJ1-5; no clear D gene. V was clipped by 5 bases and J by 1 base, with 18 bases between them. The CDR3 runs 17 residues. Germline CDR1 and CDR2: MNHEY and SVGEGT. CDR3 DNA: TGTGCCAGCAGTAACGGGCGGGGAGTCAGGAGCAATCAGCCCCAGCATTTT. Protein: CASSNGRGVRSNQPQHF.

V gene TRBV29-1 combines with J gene TRBJ1-5; D is ambiguous. The germline CDR1 and CDR2 sequences are SQVTM and ANQGSEA. Trimming took off 7 bases at V and 2 bases at J, with 12 bases between the two ends. The CDR3 consists of 13 residues. As DNA, the CDR3 is TGCAGCGCTTGGACGGGAGGCAATCAGCCCCAGCATTTT. As protein: CSAWTGGNQPQHF. The variable domain in full, with the rest retrieved from reference TRBV29-1 and TRBJ1-5, is SAVISQKPSRDICQRGTSLTIQCQVDSQVTMMFWYRQQPGQSLTLIATANQGSEATYESGFVIDKFPISRPNLTFSTLTVSNMSPEDSSIYLCSAWTGGNQPQHFGDGTRLSIL.

As concerns this clonotype: A much larger clone lies a single base off, so this may be a read error. The CDR3 carries no conserved terminal phenylalanine or tryptophan, so it likely arises from a read error. For the CDR3, the DNA is TGTGCCAGCAAACCCGGGACAGGTTTAGGCGAGCAGTACCTC. This gives the protein CASKPGTGLGEQYL. This rearrangement joins TRBV7-9 to TRBJ2-7; 8 bases match TRBD1. The trim removed 7 bases at V and 6 bases at J, leaving 11 bases unmatched. This CDR3 has 14 residues. Germline lookup yields CDR1 SEHNR and CDR2 FQNEAQ (reference sequence).

This clonotype was observed at least ten times. The CDR3 here is CASSWGTGSSYEQYF. In DNA form, the CDR3 reads TGCGCCAGCAGCTGGGGGACCGGCAGCTCCTACGAGCAGTACTTC. The chain employs TRBV5-1 and TRBJ2-7; D is possibly TRBD1 or TRBD2 (5 bases each). The CDR3 length is 15 residues. Trimming took off 3 bases at V and 0 bases at J, with 13 bases between the two ends. Germline CDR1 SGHRS, CDR2 YFSETQ.

This clonotype has ten or more counts. The chain employs TRBV20-1 and TRBJ2-7; D gene unclear. The V end was cut by 6 bases, the J end by 7 bases, with 19 bases between. The germline V gene encodes CDR1 DFQATT and CDR2 SNEGSKA (reference sequence). The CDR3 runs to 13 residues. DNA of the CDR3: TGCAGTGCCACAAAGGGAAGGGCCCGGGAGCAGTACTTC. Protein: CSATKGRAREQYF.

This clonotype has ten or more counts. The chain is built from TRBV3-1 and TRBJ1-2; 12 bases match TRBD1. With V trimmed by 1 base and J by 8 bases, 5 bases remained unmatched. The CDR3 is made up of 15 amino acids. Germline CDR1 and CDR2: LGHDT and YNNKEL (reference sequence). The CDR3 bases are TGTGCCAGCAGCCAAGCGGGACAGGGGGCGAGGGGCTACACCTTC. Amino acids: CASSQAGQGARGYTF.

The J gene is TRBJ2-7, the V gene TRBV10-3; D remains ambiguous. Germline CDR1 and CDR2: ENHRY and SYGVKD. This CDR3 spans 13 amino acids. The CDR3 sequence: CAIHRTGTYEQYF. CDR3 sequence (DNA): TGTGCTATCCACCGTACTGGGACCTACGAGCAGTACTTC.